These 20 T cell receptor beta chains were all obtained from the same sample, sequenced in a study of early T cells in non-severe SARS-CoV-2 infection. TCRdb itself ran the 5' RACE reads through MiXCR, one entry per CDR3 protein. The sample shows around 65,000 distinct CDR3 sequences, around 12% of them seen only once. The starting material was whole blood, obtained at baseline. All receptors come from an adult who was a healthcare worker with PCR-confirmed SARS-CoV-2 infection or an uninfected control (not recorded which).

The V call is TRBV5-5, the J call TRBJ2-7; 8 positions match TRBD2. The V gene end was trimmed by 3 bases and the J gene end by 0 bases; junction bases not matched to a gene: 11. Germline values: CDR1 SGHKS, CDR2 YYEKEE (reference sequence). The CDR3 covers 17 residues. The CDR3 reads CASSSARGAGVSYEQYF. DNA of the CDR3: TGTGCCAGCAGCTCGGCCCGGGGAGCGGGAGTCTCCTACGAGCAGTACTTC.

This clonotype has more than one count but fewer than ten. J is TRBJ2-3 and V is TRBV7-6, with TRBD1 matching 8 bases. Germline V CDR1 and CDR2: SGHVS, FNYEAQ. J was trimmed by 5 bases and V by 5 bases; bases with no gene match: 12. The CDR3 has 16 residues. The CDR3 DNA sequence: TGTGCCAGCAGCCGGGGTAGACAGGGGACGGGAGATACGCAGTATTTT. Translated, it gives CASSRGRQGTGDTQYF.

Notes on this clonotype: One end of the junction is discordant with germline, which a read error may explain. This chain joins TRBV7-2 and TRBJ2-1; D may match TRBD1 or TRBD2 (6 bases each). CDR3 length: 15 residues. Germline CDR1 and CDR2: SGHTA and FQGNSA. The CDR3 loop reads CASSLARGGHNEQIF. For the CDR3, the DNA is TGTGCCAGCAGCTTAGCCAGGGGAGGCCACAATGAGCAGATCTTC.

This clonotype was observed many times. This rearrangement joins TRBV18 to TRBJ1-2, with 10 bases that match TRBD1. This CDR3 region has 15 residues. CDR1 is KGHSH, CDR2 LQKENI, per germline. The ends lost 3 bases at V and 2 bases at J; junction bases unmatched: 3. CDR3 residues: CASSPSGQGNYGYTF. CDR3 bases: TGTGCCAGCTCACCGTCGGGACAGGGGAACTATGGCTACACCTTC.

Concerning this clonotype: One end of the junction fails to match germline, which may point to a read error. This rearrangement joins TRBV7-7 to TRBJ2-5, with a weak D call TRBD2 (7 bases). CDR3 length: 16 amino acids. Germline V lookup: CDR1 SSHAT, CDR2 FNYEAQ (reference sequence). The CDR3 nucleotides read TGTGCTAGCAGCTTAGGAGGCGGGGGCTTCCAAGAGACCCAGTACTTC. Protein: CASSLGGGGFQETQYF.

The chain recombines TRBV4-3 with TRBJ1-6, with 8 bases fitting TRBD1. The length of the CDR3 is 15 residues. V lost 1 base, J lost 7 bases, and 3 bases stayed unmatched. Germline V gene data show CDR1 as LGHNA and CDR2 as YSLEER. The DNA of the CDR3 is TGCGCCAGCAGCCAAGGGTACAGGGGGAATTCACCCCTCCACTTT. As protein: CASSQGYRGNSPLHF.

This chain connects TRBV2 to TRBJ2-5; tentatively, D is TRBD2 (6 bases). Per germline, CDR1 SNHLY and CDR2 FYNNEI. Trimming removed 3 bases from V and 3 bases from J, with 8 bases in between. This CDR3 contains 13 residues. CDR3 bases: TGTGCCAGCAGTGAGAGGAGGGAAGAGACCCAGTACTTC. Translated: CASSERREETQYF.

The sample holds a few counts of this clonotype. The chain employs TRBV28 and TRBJ2-5; 7 bases line up with TRBD2. CDR1 is MDHEN, CDR2 SYDVKM, per germline. This CDR3 is built from 17 residues. J was trimmed by 1 base and V by 2 bases; bases with no gene match: 10. This CDR3 is CASSLVGLAALQETQYF. The CDR3 DNA reads TGTGCCAGCAGTTTAGTTGGGCTAGCGGCTCTCCAAGAGACCCAGTACTTC.

The chain is built from TRBV2 and TRBJ2-1; 9 bases are a match to TRBD2. Germline V gene lookup returns CDR1 SNHLY and CDR2 FYNNEI. Trimming at V came to 7 bases and at J to 8 bases, leaving 6 bases not matched to a gene. The CDR3 is 13 amino acids. CDR3 sequence reads: CASMRGGPDEQFF. The DNA for the CDR3 is TGTGCCAGCATGCGGGGGGGCCCCGATGAGCAGTTCTTC.

The chain recombines TRBV20-1 with TRBJ1-3; 7 nucleotides agree with TRBD1. Germline lookup yields CDR1 DFQATT and CDR2 SNEGSKA (reference sequence). The CDR3 runs 12 residues. V lost 6 bases, J lost 3 bases, and 2 bases stayed unmatched. The CDR3 spells CSARDSGNTIYF. CDR3 DNA: TGCAGTGCCAGGGACAGTGGAAACACCATATATTTT.

This clonotype showed up just a few times. This sequence joins TRBV5-5 and TRBJ1-6; D ambiguous. V shed 4 bases and J shed 7 bases, with 9 bases lying between them. Looked up from germline, CDR1 is SGHKS and CDR2 is YYEKEE (reference sequence). The CDR3 covers 13 residues. This CDR3 reads CASSLPSNSPLHF. The CDR3 DNA reads TGTGCCAGCAGCCTTCCTTCGAATTCACCCCTCCACTTT.

The genes are TRBV27 and TRBJ2-3, with TRBD2 matching over 14 bases. The junction had 7 bases not matched to a gene; V was cut back by 6 bases and J by 2 bases. From germline, CDR1 is MNHEY and CDR2 SMNVEV (reference sequence). The CDR3 covers 17 residues. CDR3 region: CASRPRLAGGHTDTQYF. The CDR3 region has the DNA TGTGCCAGCAGGCCCCGACTAGCGGGGGGGCACACAGATACGCAGTATTTT.

This clonotype appeared a few times. V gene TRBV5-1 combines with J gene TRBJ1-1; D is possibly TRBD1 (5 bases). Trimming pared 4 bases from V and 2 bases from J, leaving 9 bases between. Germline V lookup: CDR1 SGHRS, CDR2 YFSETQ. This CDR3 spans 13 amino acids. The CDR3 spells CASSADTNTEAFF. The CDR3 DNA is TGCGCCAGCAGCGCGGACACAAACACTGAAGCTTTCTTT.

The chain employs TRBV5-1 and TRBJ2-5; no clear D gene. The V end lost 0 bases, the J end lost 2 bases, and 11 bases lay between the germline ends. The CDR3 contains 15 residues. Per germline, CDR1 SGHRS and CDR2 YFSETQ. This CDR3 is CASSLAGYPQETQYF. The CDR3 DNA follows: TGCGCCAGCAGCTTGGCCGGCTATCCTCAAGAGACCCAGTACTTC.

The CDR3 sequence: CASSQVTTIYNEQFF. The CDR3, as DNA: TGTGCCAGCAGCCAAGTTACAACCATCTACAATGAGCAGTTCTTC. The chain joins TRBV14 to TRBJ2-1; D unclear. Trimming removed 1 base at V and 3 bases at J, with 10 bases between. CDR1 SGHDN and CDR2 FVKESK come from the germline V gene. The length of the CDR3 is 15 residues.

This clonotype was observed at least ten times. The V call is TRBV29-1, the J call TRBJ1-2, with 9 positions matching TRBD1. CDR3 length equals 13 residues. CDR1 SQVTM and CDR2 ANQGSEA come from the germline V gene. The V and J ends lost 7 bases and 6 bases, in that order; junction bases with no gene match: 9. The CDR3 reads CSAENRGQDGYTF. For the CDR3, the DNA is TGCAGCGCCGAAAACAGGGGGCAGGATGGCTACACCTTC.

As to this clonotype: One end of the junction varies from germline; a read error may be responsible. V and J are TRBV12-3 or TRBV12-4 and TRBJ2-7; TRBD1 matches at 7 bases. The CDR3 extends over 12 amino acids. The CDR3 protein is CASSSRPGTEIF. In DNA, the CDR3 is TGTGCCAGCAGTTCACGTCCCGGGACAGAAATTTTC.

This clonotype was seen at least ten times. The chain couples TRBV7-9 to TRBJ2-5, with TRBD2 identical over 7 bases. V shed 0 bases, J shed 5 bases, and the junction held 0 bases outside the gene matches. The CDR3 contains 13 residues. Germline lookup yields CDR1 SEHNR and CDR2 FQNEAQ (reference sequence). The CDR3 nucleotides are TGTGCCAGCAGCTTAGCCGGGGGGGAGACCCAGTACTTC. Translated, it gives CASSLAGGETQYF.

This clonotype has just a few counts. CDR3 nucleotide sequence: TGTGCCAGCAGCCGATTCCCGGGACAGGCCCGATACGAGCAGTACTTC. Its translation: CASSRFPGQARYEQYF. The chain couples TRBV3-1 to TRBJ2-7, with 8 bases matching TRBD1. V was pared by 4 bases and J by 4 bases, with 12 bases of the junction left unmatched. Germline values: CDR1 LGHDT, CDR2 YNNKEL (reference sequence). The CDR3 sequence is 16 residues long.

The chain employs TRBV20-1 and TRBJ2-1; 8 positions agree with TRBD2. The junction had 3 bases not matched to a gene; V was cut back by 1 base and J by 4 bases. CDR3 length: 14 residues. Per germline, CDR1 DFQATT and CDR2 SNEGSKA (reference sequence). The CDR3 DNA reads TGCAGTGCTAGAGTCCAGCGGGGGTACAATGAGCAGTTCTTC. Translated: CSARVQRGYNEQFF.